This T cell receptor (beta chain) was captured in a study of blood T cell repertoires in COVID-19. Study-level background: The United States, Italy and Spain were the sources of the acute and convalescent COVID-19 samples. From T cells, B-cell-depleted T cells, or PBMCs came the material, which was cDNA or gDNA.

Germline CDR1 is SGHRS and CDR2 is YFSETQ. V dropped 5 bases and J dropped 0 bases, with 8 bases sitting between them. The CDR3 length is 13 residues. Some clones are missing from TCRdb's copy, which holds only in-frame ones; the method was immunoSEQ multiplex PCR. Of around 240,000 clones listed, 86% are singletons. The receptor's source is a woman aged 25 to 39 who had recovered from COVID-19. The chain employs TRBV5-1 and TRBJ1-1, with D unresolved. Sequencing used peripheral blood. This chain's CDR3 is CASRRRMNTEAFF. The CDR3 nucleotides are TGCGCCAGCAGAAGGAGGATGAACACTGAAGCTTTCTTT.